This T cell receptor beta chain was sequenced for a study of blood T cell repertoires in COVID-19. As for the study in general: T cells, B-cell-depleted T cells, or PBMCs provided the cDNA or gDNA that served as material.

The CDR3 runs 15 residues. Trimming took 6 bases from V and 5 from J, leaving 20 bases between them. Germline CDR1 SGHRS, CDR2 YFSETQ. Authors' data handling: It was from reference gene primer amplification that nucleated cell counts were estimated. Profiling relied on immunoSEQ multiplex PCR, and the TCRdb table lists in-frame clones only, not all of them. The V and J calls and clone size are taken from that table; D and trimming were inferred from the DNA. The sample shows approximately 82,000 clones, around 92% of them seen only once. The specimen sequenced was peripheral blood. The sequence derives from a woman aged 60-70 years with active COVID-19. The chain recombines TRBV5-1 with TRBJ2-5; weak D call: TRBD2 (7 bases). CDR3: CASNPRRGRGETQYF. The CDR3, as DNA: TGCGCCAGCAATCCCCGGCGGGGGCGAGGGGAGACCCAGTACTTC.